This entry concerns a single T cell receptor beta chain. The antigen remains unidentified. The method was immunoSEQ multiplex PCR; TCRdb's version includes in-frame clones alone and lacks a portion of them. Of 120,000 to 150,000 clones listed, 88% are singletons. The data are from a study of radiation and T cells in renal cell carcinoma. Sample time point: baseline pretreatment blood. Regarding treatment: 15 Gy SBRT to primary tumor, nephrectomy 4 weeks later. The tumor was a clear cell renal cell carcinoma. With 5 bases removed from V and 4 bases from J, the gap between germline ends came to 12 bases. There are 14 residues in the CDR3. The germline CDR1 and CDR2 sequences are MNHEY and SVGAGI. Findings and limits, study-wide: No pretreatment tumor biopsies were available for baseline clonotypes.

This chain links TRBV6-5 with TRBJ2-1; D is perhaps TRBD2 (6 bases). The clonotype comes from a woman between 65 and 79 years old with renal cell carcinoma. Material: blood, obtained from a patient whose treatment included radiotherapy and nephrectomy. The CDR3 loop is CASSNRGNYNEQFF. DNA for the CDR3: TGTGCCAGCAGTAACCGGGGGAATTACAATGAGCAGTTCTTC.